The 31 T cell receptor beta chains below were found in one sample sequenced in a study of tumor-infiltrating lymphocytes in primary liver carcinoma. Unsorted whole blood yielded the blood RNA, and germline DNA was also extracted. TCR beta cDNA was made from 400 to 500 ng total RNA with a constant-region primer. Three nested multiplex PCR rounds, a slightly modified ARM-PCR method, built the TCR beta libraries. Researchers ran the first two PCR rounds for approximately 10 cycles each with TRBV1-TRBV30 forward primers and a C-beta reverse primer. TCRdb called the multiplex PCR reads again in MiXCR, with one record for every CDR3 protein. The sample lists approximately 330,000 distinct CDR3 sequences, approximately 65% occurring once. Material: peripheral blood. All receptors come from a middle-aged man with primary liver carcinoma and hepatitis B virus infection.

This clonotype was seen repeatedly, ten times or more. The chain joins TRBV11-1 to TRBJ2-1; D is perhaps TRBD2 (5 bases). The length of the CDR3 is 18 residues. With 1 base removed from V and 1 base from J, the gap between germline ends came to 17 bases. Germline V gene lookup returns CDR1 SGHAT and CDR2 FQDESV (reference sequence). CDR3 residues: CASSLGNLATGSYNEQFF. The CDR3 DNA reads TGTGCCAGCAGCTTAGGTAACCTAGCTACCGGGTCCTACAATGAGCAGTTCTTC.

CDR3: CASSRGPYGCTF. CDR3 nucleotides: TGTGCCAGCAGCCGAGGACCTTATGGTTGCACCTTC. The chain combines TRBV11-2 with TRBJ1-2; D gene ambiguous. The CDR3 has 12 amino acids. Between the trimmed V and J ends, which lost 5 bases and 13 bases, there was a span of 17 bases. Germline values: CDR1 SGHAT, CDR2 FQNNGV.

This clonotype was recorded at least ten times. The V gene is TRBV29-1, the J gene TRBJ1-2; D may be TRBD1 (6 bases). Germline CDR1 is SQVTM and CDR2 is ANQGSEA. The CDR3 covers 16 residues. The V end was cut by 5 bases, the J end by 1 base, with 20 bases between. The CDR3 protein is CSVTFLRPGVNYGYTF. The CDR3 DNA reads TGCAGCGTTACCTTCCTCCGGCCAGGGGTTAACTATGGCTACACCTTC.

This chain connects TRBV12-5 to TRBJ1-2; the D is unclear. The V and J ends lost 3 bases and 4 bases respectively, with 6 bases between them. The CDR3 sequence is 12 residues long. Germline CDR1 reads LGHNT; CDR2 reads FRNRAP. CDR3 sequence: CASGFLGYGYTF. Here the CDR3 DNA reads TGTGCTAGTGGTTTTCTCGGCTATGGCTACACCTTC.

The genes are TRBV7-2 and TRBJ2-1; a weak D match, TRBD2 (5 bases). Germline V CDR1 and CDR2: SGHTA, FQGNSA. Trimming left V 0 bases short and J 10 bases short, with 13 bases between. The CDR3 totals 14 residues. The chain's CDR3 is CASSLAREHREQFF. The CDR3 DNA is TGTGCCAGCAGCTTAGCTAGGGAGCATAGGGAGCAGTTCTTC.

Comments on this clonotype: A read error may account for a junction end that differs from germline. The chain uses TRBV10-3 and TRBJ1-1; unclear D gene. The CDR3 is 14 amino acids. Germline V gives CDR1 ENHRY, CDR2 SYGVKD. CDR3 sequence reads: CAIGESTKNTEALF. The DNA of the CDR3 is TGTGCCATCGGTGAGTCAACGAAGAACACTGAAGCTCTCTTT.

About this clonotype itself: The junction and the germline gene differ at one end; a read error may be behind it. The chain joins TRBV5-6 to TRBJ1-4, with D maybe TRBD1 (5 bases). The CDR3 sequence is 15 residues long. Per the germline V gene, CDR1 is SGHDT and CDR2 is YYEEEE. This chain's CDR3 is CASSLEQPGGEKLLF. The CDR3, as DNA: TGTGCCAGCAGCTTGGAACAGCCCGGGGGTGAAAAACTGTTATTT.

Relative to its sample, this clonotype is medium-sized. V gene TRBV11-2 combines with J gene TRBJ2-1; the D gene is possibly TRBD1 (6 bases). Germline CDR1 is SGHAT and CDR2 is FQNNGV. The V gene lost 7 bases and the J gene lost 6 bases, with 16 bases spanning the gap. The CDR3 has 14 amino acids. CDR3 nucleotide sequence: TGTGCCAGCACCCAGTGGGGGCAGGGCAATGAGCAGTTCTTC. Translated, it gives CASTQWGQGNEQFF.

This clonotype was picked up a small number of times. This chain connects TRBV28 to TRBJ2-1; 12 bases are shared with TRBD2. The V gene's germline CDR1 is MDHEN and CDR2 SYDVKM. The CDR3 runs to 16 residues. Trimming took 4 bases from V and 4 from J; bases not matched to a gene: 5. CDR3 residues: CASSSWTSGTYNEQFF. In nucleotides, the CDR3 is TGTGCCAGCAGTTCCTGGACTAGCGGGACTTACAATGAGCAGTTCTTC.

Points on this clonotype: Given a much more abundant clone one base away, this may be a read error. This likely comes from a read error, as the CDR3 has no conserved phenylalanine or tryptophan at its end. The V and J genes are TRBV6-1 and TRBJ2-2; no reliable D call. Trimming removed 1 base from V and 6 bases from J, with 15 bases in between. Germline loops: CDR1 MNHNS, CDR2 SASEGT. This CDR3 contains 16 residues. The CDR3 reads CASSEVVGSLAGELFL. CDR3 DNA: TGTGCCAGCAGTGAAGTTGTAGGGTCTTTGGCCGGGGAGCTGTTTTTG.

V and J are TRBV11-1 and TRBJ2-2, with TRBD2 matching 11 bases. The germline gives CDR1 SGHAT, CDR2 FQDESV (reference sequence). The V and J ends lost 9 bases and 2 bases, in that order; junction bases with no gene match: 11. CDR3 length: 17 amino acids. In DNA, the CDR3 is TGTGCCAGTAGACCGGGACTAGCGGCAACAAACACCGGGGAGCTGTTTTTT. Encoded protein: CASRPGLAATNTGELFF.

As concerns this clonotype: A much larger clonotype is one base distant, so this may be a read error. The chain links TRBV6-2 or TRBV6-3 to TRBJ2-7; no firm D call. Judging by the DNA end, TRBJ2-5 fits better; the J call may be wrong. The CDR3 totals 15 residues. Per germline, CDR1 MNHEY and CDR2 SVGEGT. The CDR3: CASSYSASRQETQYF. The DNA for the CDR3 is TGTGCCAGCAGTTATTCGGCGTCGAGGCAAGAGACCCAGTACTTC.

Regarding this clonotype: One end of the junction is discordant with germline, which a read error may explain. J is TRBJ2-2 and V is TRBV11-2; D is ambiguous. This CDR3 contains 11 residues. Germline CDR1 is SGHAT and CDR2 is FQNNGV. CDR3 nucleotide sequence: TGTGCCGGCAGCTCCGCCGGGGAGCTGTTTTTT. Translating it yields CAGSSAGELFF.

This clonotype was recorded only once. An end of the junction does not agree with germline; a read error may underlie this. The chain combines TRBV12-3 or TRBV12-4 with TRBJ2-1; D ambiguous. CDR3 size: 13 residues. The CDR3 nucleotides are TGCGCCAGCAGCGTATGGGCTTCCAATGAGCAGTCCTTC. Amino acids: CASSVWASNEQSF.

To note about this clonotype: A much larger clone lies a single base off, so this may be a read error. The chain couples TRBV11-3 to TRBJ2-3, with no clear D. V was shortened by 1 base and J by 5 bases, with 13 bases between the two germline ends. Looked up from germline, CDR1 is SGHNT and CDR2 is YENEEA. The CDR3 covers 15 residues. CDR3 sequence: CASSLGSSLLDTQYF. For the CDR3, the DNA is TGTGCCAGCAGCTTAGGCTCCAGTCTACTAGATACGCAGTATTTT.

The chain is built from TRBV11-2 and TRBJ2-5; 8 nucleotides agree with TRBD2. Germline V gene data show CDR1 as SGHAT and CDR2 as FQNNGV. The CDR3 contains 17 residues. Trimming took 1 base from V and 7 from J; bases not matched to a gene: 14. The CDR3 DNA is TGTGCCAGCAGCTTAGGTACTAGCGGATACCTACGAGTGACCCAGTACTTC. Amino acid sequence: CASSLGTSGYLRVTQYF.

Note on this clonotype: A much larger clonotype is one base distant, so this may be a read error. This chain uses TRBV6-2 or TRBV6-3 with TRBJ1-5, with TRBD1 identical over 7 bases. From germline, CDR1 is MNHEY and CDR2 SVGEGT. This CDR3 region has 14 residues. The CDR3 loop reads CTSSPQGGIQPQHF. CDR3 DNA sequence: TGTACCAGCAGTCCTCAGGGGGGGATCCAGCCCCAGCATTTT.

This clonotype was seen repeatedly, ten times or more. The chain joins TRBV4-2 to TRBJ1-2, with unresolved D. The CDR3 has 15 residues. V dropped 1 base and J dropped 0 bases, with 9 bases sitting between them. The V gene's germline CDR1 is LGHNA and CDR2 YNFKEQ. The CDR3 DNA reads TGTGCCAGCAGCCAAGGGGTCTCAGCTAACTATGGCTACACCTTC. Translated: CASSQGVSANYGYTF.

About this clonotype itself: Since a much larger clone is just one base distant, this may be a read error. J is TRBJ1-5 and V is TRBV6-5; 7 nucleotides line up with TRBD1. The CDR3 has 14 amino acids. V shed 7 bases and J 7 bases; nucleotides not matched to a gene: 10. The germline gives CDR1 MNHEY, CDR2 SVGAGI. The CDR3 loop reads CASNSRGQTQPQHF. Here the CDR3 DNA reads TGTGCCAGCAATTCCAGGGGACAGACGCAGCCCCAGCATTTT.

As regards this clonotype: The junction departs from germline at one end; a sequencing error may be responsible. The rearrangement uses TRBV11-2 and TRBJ2-1; the D gene is possibly TRBD2 (6 bases). The CDR3 covers 17 residues. Germline CDR1 reads SGHAT; CDR2 reads FQNNGV. The CDR3 DNA sequence: TGTGCCAACAGCTTAGGGGCTAGCGAGAGTTTGTGGAATGAGAAGTTCTTC. Protein sequence: CANSLGASESLWNEKFF.

In its sample, this clonotype was seen a few times. This chain connects TRBV30 to TRBJ1-2; no definite D call. V lost 0 bases and J 8 bases, leaving 7 bases between the germline ends. CDR1 and CDR2 from the germline V gene are GTSNPN and SVGIG (reference sequence). The CDR3 totals 11 residues. Written as DNA, the CDR3 is TGTGCCTGGAGTGTCTTCCCCGGCTACACCTTC. The encoded protein is CAWSVFPGYTF.

CDR3 in amino acids: CASSLAGNEQYF. In nucleotides, the CDR3 is TGCGCCAGCAGCTTGGCAGGGAACGAGCAGTACTTC. J is TRBJ2-7 and V is TRBV5-1, with a tentative D call TRBD1 (5 bases). Germline CDR1 is SGHRS and CDR2 is YFSETQ. The CDR3 has 12 amino acids. V dropped 0 bases and J dropped 5 bases, with 6 bases sitting between them.

This clonotype was found a few times. This chain links TRBV5-1 with TRBJ2-5; TRBD1 agrees at 10 bases. The V and J ends lost 8 bases and 4 bases, in that order; junction bases with no gene match: 11. The CDR3 runs to 15 residues. From germline, CDR1 is SGHRS and CDR2 YFSETQ. The CDR3 here is CASGRGTGVGETQYF. For the CDR3, the DNA is TGCGCCAGTGGACGTGGGACAGGGGTTGGAGAGACCCAGTACTTC.

Of note for this clonotype: Because it lacks the conserved phenylalanine or tryptophan at the end, this CDR3 is likely a read error. V and J are TRBV11-2 and TRBJ2-3, with TRBD2 as a possible D gene (7 bases). The CDR3 covers 16 residues. The germline V gene encodes CDR1 SGHAT and CDR2 FQNNGV. CDR3 loop: CVSSLGGVTGTDTQYL. The CDR3 bases are TGTGTCAGCAGCTTAGGGGGGGTCACGGGCACAGATACGCAGTATCTT.

Points on this clonotype: A much bigger clone sits one base away, suggesting this may be a read error. This sequence joins TRBV6-5 and TRBJ2-7, with TRBD2 matching over 11 bases. Germline loops: CDR1 MNHEY, CDR2 SVGAGI. V dropped 0 bases and J dropped 3; count of bases not matched to a gene: 7. This CDR3 contains 17 residues. CDR3 in DNA: TGTGCCAGCAGTTACTCGTGGGGACTAGCGGTGTACTACGAGCAGTACTTC. Translated, it gives CASSYSWGLAVYYEQYF.

Turning to this clonotype: The conserved final phenylalanine or tryptophan is absent from the CDR3, which likely points to a read error. The chain uses TRBV10-2 and TRBJ2-1; D is ambiguous. The V end lost 1 base, the J end lost 8 bases, and 3 bases lay between the germline ends. This CDR3 is 11 amino acids long. Germline CDR1 WSHSY, CDR2 SAAADI. The CDR3 region has the DNA TGCGCCAGCAGTGAGTTGTATGAGCAGTTCTCC. Translation gives CASSELYEQFS.

In its sample, this clonotype was seen a few times. The V gene is TRBV6-1, the J gene TRBJ2-7, with D possibly being TRBD1 (5 bases). V was pared by 6 bases and J by 6 bases, with 15 bases between. The CDR3 is 13 residues long. The germline V gene has CDR1 MNHNS and CDR2 SASEGT. The CDR3 DNA reads TGTGCCAGCAGCCACTCTTTGCAGGGCGAGCAGTACTTC. Translating it yields CASSHSLQGEQYF.

Note on this clonotype: At one end, the junction sequence differs from germline, possibly due to a read error. The chain recombines TRBV5-4 with TRBJ2-3; D not certain. This CDR3 spans 12 amino acids. The germline V gene encodes CDR1 SGHNT and CDR2 YYREEE (reference sequence). Here the CDR3 DNA reads TGTGTCAGCAGCTTGATGTGGGATACGCAGTATTTC. Translating gives CVSSLMWDTQYF.

V and J are TRBV11-2 and TRBJ2-1; TRBD2 matches 14 bases. Judging by the DNA end, TRBJ2-7 fits better; the J call may be wrong. Germline CDR1 and CDR2: SGHAT and FQNNGV. The CDR3 is 19 residues long. CDR3 loop: CASSSVTGLAGEPLNEQYF. The CDR3 DNA reads TGTGCCAGCAGCTCGGTCACGGGACTAGCGGGAGAGCCCTTGAATGAGCAGTACTTC.

Turning to this clonotype: It is likely a read error, because the conserved phenylalanine at the end of the CDR3 is missing. This chain joins TRBV11-2 and TRBJ1-5; weak D call: TRBD1 (6 bases). The CDR3 contains 14 residues. V was shortened by 5 bases and J by 4 bases, with 12 bases between the two germline ends. The germline CDR1 and CDR2 sequences are SGHAT and FQNNGV. Written as DNA, the CDR3 is TGTGCCAGCAGCAAAGACAGGAGTAATCAGCCCCAGCATTAT. Protein: CASSKDRSNQPQHY.

The chain is built from TRBV6-1 and TRBJ2-3; D unclear. The CDR3 has 12 residues. The V gene's germline CDR1 is MNHNS and CDR2 SASEGT. V dropped 3 bases and J dropped 4 bases, with 5 bases sitting between them. The CDR3 coding sequence is TGTGCCAGCAGTGATTGGGCAGATACGCAGTATTTT. Protein: CASSDWADTQYF.